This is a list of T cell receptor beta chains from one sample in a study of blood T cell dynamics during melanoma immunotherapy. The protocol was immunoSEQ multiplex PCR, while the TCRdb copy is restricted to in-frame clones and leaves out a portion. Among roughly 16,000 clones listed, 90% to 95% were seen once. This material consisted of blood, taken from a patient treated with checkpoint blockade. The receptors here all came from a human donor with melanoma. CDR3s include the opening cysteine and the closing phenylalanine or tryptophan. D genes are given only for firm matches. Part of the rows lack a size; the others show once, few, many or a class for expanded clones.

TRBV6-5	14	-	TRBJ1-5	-	TGTGCCAGCAGTCCTGACAGCACAAATCAGCCCCAGCATTTT	CASSPDSTNQPQHF
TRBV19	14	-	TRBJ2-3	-	TGTGCCAGTAGTCTATCACAGAGCACAGATACGCAGTATTTT	CASSLSQSTDTQYF
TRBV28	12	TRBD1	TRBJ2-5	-	TGTGCCACCGTACAGGGGAAAGAGACCCAGTACTTC	CATVQGKETQYF
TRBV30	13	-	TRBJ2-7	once	TGTGCCTGGAGTGCAGGGCCCCTCTACGAGCAGTACTTC	CAWSAGPLYEQYF
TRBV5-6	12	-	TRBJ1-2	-	TGTGCCAGCAGTCCGGGGCCCTATGGCTACACCTTC	CASSPGPYGYTF
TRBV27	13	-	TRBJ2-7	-	TGTGCCAGCAGTTTCAGGTACCCCTACGAGCAGTACTTC	CASSFRYPYEQYF
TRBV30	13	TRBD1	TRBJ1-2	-	TGTGCCTGGAGTGTACGGACAGGGGGCGCCTACACCTTC	CAWSVRTGGAYTF
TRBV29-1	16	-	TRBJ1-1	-	TGCAGCGTTGAAGAAGTACAGGGAAGGGCAAACACTGAAGCTTTCTTT	CSVEEVQGRANTEAFF
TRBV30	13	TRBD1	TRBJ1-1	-	TGTGCCTGGAGTTCCTGGGACAGGGGTGAAGCTTTCTTT	CAWSSWDRGEAFF
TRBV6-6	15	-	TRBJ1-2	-	TGTGCCAGCAGCCTCACCCCCGACAGGAACTATGGCTACACCTTC	CASSLTPDRNYGYTF
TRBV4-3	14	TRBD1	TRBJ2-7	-	TGCGCCAGCAGCTCCGGGACAGGGGCCTACGAGCAGTACTTC	CASSSGTGAYEQYF
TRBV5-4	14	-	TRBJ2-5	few	TGTGCCAGCAGCCGGAACAGTAACCAAGAGACCCAGTACTTC	CASSRNSNQETQYF
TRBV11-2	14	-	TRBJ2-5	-	TGTGCCAGCAGCTTAGACAACGGAGGGGAGACCCAGTACTTC	CASSLDNGGETQYF
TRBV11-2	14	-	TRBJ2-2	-	TGTGCCAGCAGCTCCTGGGACGACACCGGGGAGCTGTTTTTT	CASSSWDDTGELFF
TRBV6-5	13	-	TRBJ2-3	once	TGTGCCACGAAAAGTCCCGGCACAGATACGCAGTATTTT	CATKSPGTDTQYF
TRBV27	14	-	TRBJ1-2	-	TGTGCCAGCAGTACCGACGGCGTGAACTATGGCTACACCTTC	CASSTDGVNYGYTF
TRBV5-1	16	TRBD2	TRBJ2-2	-	TGCGCCAGCAGCCCCGGGCGGGGGGCCGGCACCGGGGAGCTGTTTTTT	CASSPGRGAGTGELFF
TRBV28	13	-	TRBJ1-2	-	TGTGCCAGCAGTTTAGGGCAGGGGCAGGGCTACACCTTC	CASSLGQGQGYTF
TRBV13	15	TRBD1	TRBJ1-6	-	TGTGCCAGCAGCATATGGGACAGGGGGGTTGCACCCCTCCACTTT	CASSIWDRGVAPLHF
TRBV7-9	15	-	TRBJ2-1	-	TGTGCCAGCAGCTTGAGGGGGAGCTCCTACAATGAGCAGTTCTTC	CASSLRGSSYNEQFF
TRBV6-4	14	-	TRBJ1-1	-	TGTGCCAGCAGACGGGGACAACTGGACACTGAAGCTTTCTTT	CASRRGQLDTEAFF
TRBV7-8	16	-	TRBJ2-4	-	TGTGCCAGCAGCCTAGGTCAGGAGGGTTCCAAAAACATTCAGTACTTC	CASSLGQEGSKNIQYF
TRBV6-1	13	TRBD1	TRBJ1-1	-	TGTGCCAGTTTACAGGGGCGGGGCACTGAAGCTTTCTTT	CASLQGRGTEAFF
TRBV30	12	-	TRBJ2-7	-	TGTGCCTGGAGTGAACTCGACTACGAGCAGTACTTC	CAWSELDYEQYF
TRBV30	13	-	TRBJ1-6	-	TGTGCCCAAGCCAGTTCTTTAACGTCACCCCTCCACTTT	CAQASSLTSPLHF